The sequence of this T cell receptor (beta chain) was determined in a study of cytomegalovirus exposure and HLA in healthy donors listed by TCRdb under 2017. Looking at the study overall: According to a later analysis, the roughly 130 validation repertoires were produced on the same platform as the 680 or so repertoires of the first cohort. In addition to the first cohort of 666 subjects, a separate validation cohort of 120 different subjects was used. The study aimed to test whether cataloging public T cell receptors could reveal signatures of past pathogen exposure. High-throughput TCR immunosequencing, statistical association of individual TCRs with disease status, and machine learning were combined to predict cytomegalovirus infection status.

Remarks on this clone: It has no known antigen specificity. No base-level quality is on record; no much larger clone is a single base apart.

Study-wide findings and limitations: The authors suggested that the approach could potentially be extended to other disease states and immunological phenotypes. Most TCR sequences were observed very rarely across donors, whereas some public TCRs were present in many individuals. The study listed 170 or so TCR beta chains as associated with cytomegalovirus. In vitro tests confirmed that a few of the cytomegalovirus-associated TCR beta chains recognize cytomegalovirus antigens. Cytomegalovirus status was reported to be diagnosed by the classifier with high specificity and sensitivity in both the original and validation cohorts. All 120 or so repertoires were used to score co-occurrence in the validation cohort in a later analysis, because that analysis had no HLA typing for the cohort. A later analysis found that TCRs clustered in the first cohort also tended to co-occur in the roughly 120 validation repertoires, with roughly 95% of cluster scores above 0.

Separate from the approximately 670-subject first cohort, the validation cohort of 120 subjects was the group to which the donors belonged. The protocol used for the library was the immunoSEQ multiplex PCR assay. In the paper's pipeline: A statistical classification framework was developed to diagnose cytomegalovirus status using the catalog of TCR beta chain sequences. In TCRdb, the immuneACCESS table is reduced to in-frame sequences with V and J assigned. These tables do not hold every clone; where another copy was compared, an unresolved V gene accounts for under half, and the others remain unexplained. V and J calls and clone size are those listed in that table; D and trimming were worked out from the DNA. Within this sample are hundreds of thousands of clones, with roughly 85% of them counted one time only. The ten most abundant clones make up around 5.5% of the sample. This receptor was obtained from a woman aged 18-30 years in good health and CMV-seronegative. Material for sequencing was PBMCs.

DNA sequence: TGTGCCAGCAGTTTCAGTGGAGGCTCCAATGAGCAGTTCTTC. Its protein is CASSFSGGSNEQFF. The rearranged segments are TRBV27 and TRBJ2-1; the D gene is perhaps TRBD2, from 5 matching bases. The germline V gene (reference sequence) gives CDR1 as MNHEY and CDR2 as SMNVEV. Cut back by 3 bases and 6 bases, the V and J ends lie 12 bases apart. The CDR3, from cysteine to phenylalanine, totals 14 residues. Only the CDR3 region is kept as DNA, spanning 42 bases read in frame from base 1.